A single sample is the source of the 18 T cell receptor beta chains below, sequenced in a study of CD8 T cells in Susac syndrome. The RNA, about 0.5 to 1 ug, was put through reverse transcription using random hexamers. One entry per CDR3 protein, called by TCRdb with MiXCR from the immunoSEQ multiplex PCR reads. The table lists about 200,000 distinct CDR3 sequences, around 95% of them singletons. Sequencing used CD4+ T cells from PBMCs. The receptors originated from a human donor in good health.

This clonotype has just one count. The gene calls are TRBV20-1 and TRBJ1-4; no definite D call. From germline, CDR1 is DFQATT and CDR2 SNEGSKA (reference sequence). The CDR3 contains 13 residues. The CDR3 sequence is CNAAETTNEKLFF. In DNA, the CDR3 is TGCAATGCCGCCGAAACAACTAATGAAAAACTGTTTTTT.

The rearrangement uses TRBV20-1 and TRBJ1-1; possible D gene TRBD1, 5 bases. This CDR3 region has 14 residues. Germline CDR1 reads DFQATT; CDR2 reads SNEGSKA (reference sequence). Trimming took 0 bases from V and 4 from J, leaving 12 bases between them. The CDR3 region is CSARDNAGTTEAFF. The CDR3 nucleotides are TGCAGTGCTAGAGATAACGCAGGGACCACTGAAGCTTTCTTT.

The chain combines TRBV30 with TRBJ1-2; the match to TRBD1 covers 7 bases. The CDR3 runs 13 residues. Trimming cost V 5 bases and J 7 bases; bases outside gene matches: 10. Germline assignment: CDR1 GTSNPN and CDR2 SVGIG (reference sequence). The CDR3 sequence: CAWEPGGESGYTF. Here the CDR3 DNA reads TGTGCCTGGGAGCCAGGGGGGGAAAGTGGCTACACCTTC. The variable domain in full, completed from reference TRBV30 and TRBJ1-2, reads SQTIHQWPATLVQPVGSPLSLECTVEGTSNPNLYWYRQAAGRGLQLLFYSVGIGQISSEVPQNLSASRPQDRQFILSSKKLLLSDSGFYLCAWEPGGESGYTFGSGTRLTVV.

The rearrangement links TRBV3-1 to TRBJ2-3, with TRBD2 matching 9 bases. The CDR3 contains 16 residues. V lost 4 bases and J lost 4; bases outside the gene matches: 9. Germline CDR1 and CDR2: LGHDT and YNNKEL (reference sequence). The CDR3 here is CASSRLSGSRSDTQYF. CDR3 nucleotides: TGTGCCAGCAGCCGACTTAGCGGGAGTAGGTCAGATACGCAGTATTTT.

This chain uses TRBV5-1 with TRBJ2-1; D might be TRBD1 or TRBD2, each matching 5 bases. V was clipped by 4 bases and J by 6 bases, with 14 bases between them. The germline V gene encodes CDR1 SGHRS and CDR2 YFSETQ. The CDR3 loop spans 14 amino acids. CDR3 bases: TGCGCCAGCAGCCCCACCACCGGGGCCAATGAGCAGTTCTTC. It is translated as CASSPTTGANEQFF.

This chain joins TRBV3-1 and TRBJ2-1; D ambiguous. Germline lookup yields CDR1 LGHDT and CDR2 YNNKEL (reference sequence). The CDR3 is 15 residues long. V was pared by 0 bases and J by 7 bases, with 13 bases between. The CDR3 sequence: CASSQDLGRRNEQFF. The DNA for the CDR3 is TGTGCCAGCAGCCAAGACCTAGGACGCCGGAATGAGCAGTTCTTC.

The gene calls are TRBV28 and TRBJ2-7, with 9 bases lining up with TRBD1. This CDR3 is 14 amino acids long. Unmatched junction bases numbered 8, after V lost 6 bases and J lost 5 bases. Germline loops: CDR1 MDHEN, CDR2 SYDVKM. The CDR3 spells CASSPGQGNHEQYV. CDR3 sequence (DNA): TGTGCCAGCAGCCCCGGACAGGGGAACCACGAGCAGTACGTC.

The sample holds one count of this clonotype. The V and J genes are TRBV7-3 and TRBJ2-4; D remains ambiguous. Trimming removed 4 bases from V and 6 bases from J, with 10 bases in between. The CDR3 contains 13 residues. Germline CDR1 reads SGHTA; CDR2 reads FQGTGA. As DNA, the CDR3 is TGTGCCAGCAGCTCGACCCCTGCAAACATTCAGTACTTC. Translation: CASSSTPANIQYF.

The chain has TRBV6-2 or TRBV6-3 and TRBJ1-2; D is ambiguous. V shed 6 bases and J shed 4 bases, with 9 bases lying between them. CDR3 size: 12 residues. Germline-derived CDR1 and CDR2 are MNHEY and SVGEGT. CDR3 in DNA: TGTGCCAGCAGGCGGGCTGGCTATGGCTACACCTTC. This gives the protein CASRRAGYGYTF.

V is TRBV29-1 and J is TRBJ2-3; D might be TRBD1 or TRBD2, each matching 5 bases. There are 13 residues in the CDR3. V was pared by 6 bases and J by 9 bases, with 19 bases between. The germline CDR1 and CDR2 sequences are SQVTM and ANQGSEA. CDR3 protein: CSVRGEGLRTQYF. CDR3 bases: TGCAGCGTGAGGGGCGAGGGTTTAAGGACGCAGTATTTT.

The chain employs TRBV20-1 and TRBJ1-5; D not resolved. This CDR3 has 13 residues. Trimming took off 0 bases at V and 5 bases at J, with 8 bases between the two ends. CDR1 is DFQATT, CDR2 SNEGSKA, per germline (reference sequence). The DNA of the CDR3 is TGCAGTGCTAGAGATAAGGAATATCAGCCCCAGCATTTT. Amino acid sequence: CSARDKEYQPQHF.

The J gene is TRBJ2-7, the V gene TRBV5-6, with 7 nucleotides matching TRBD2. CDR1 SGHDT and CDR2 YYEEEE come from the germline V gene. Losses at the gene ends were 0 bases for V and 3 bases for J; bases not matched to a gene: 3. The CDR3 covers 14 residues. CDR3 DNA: TGTGCCAGCAGCTTGGGGACTAGGGACTACGAGCAGTACTTC. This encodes CASSLGTRDYEQYF.

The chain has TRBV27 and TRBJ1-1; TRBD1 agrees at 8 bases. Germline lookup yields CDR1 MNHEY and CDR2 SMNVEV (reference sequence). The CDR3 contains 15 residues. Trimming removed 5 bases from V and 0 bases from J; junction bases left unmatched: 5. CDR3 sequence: CASSPRQGMNTEAFF. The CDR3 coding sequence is TGTGCCAGCAGTCCCCGACAGGGGATGAACACTGAAGCTTTCTTT.

CDR3 DNA sequence: TGTGCCAGCAGCGTGAACAGGGTGTCACACTATGGCTACACCTTC. As protein: CASSVNRVSHYGYTF. The chain couples TRBV9 to TRBJ1-2; possibly TRBD1 for D (6 bases). V lost 2 bases and J 3 bases, leaving 14 bases between the germline ends. There are 15 residues in the CDR3. CDR1 SGDLS and CDR2 YYNGEE come from the germline V gene.

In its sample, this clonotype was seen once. CDR3 DNA sequence: TGTGCCAGCAGCGCTAACAGGGCGGCCCGCAGAATAGACATGAACACTGAAGCTTTCTTT. Its protein is CASSANRAARRIDMNTEAFF. The chain has TRBV5-4 and TRBJ1-1; D may be TRBD1 (6 bases). CDR1 SGHNT and CDR2 YYREEE come from the germline V gene (reference sequence). The ends were cut back, 4 bases at V and 0 bases at J, with 28 bases in the middle. This CDR3 is 20 amino acids long.

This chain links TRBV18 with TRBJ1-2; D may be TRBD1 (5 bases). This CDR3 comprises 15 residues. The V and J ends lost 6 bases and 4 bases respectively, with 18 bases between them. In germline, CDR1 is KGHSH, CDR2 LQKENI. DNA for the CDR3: TGTGCCAGCTCTCCCCAAGCTGAGGGGAGCTATGGCTACACCTTC. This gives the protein CASSPQAEGSYGYTF.

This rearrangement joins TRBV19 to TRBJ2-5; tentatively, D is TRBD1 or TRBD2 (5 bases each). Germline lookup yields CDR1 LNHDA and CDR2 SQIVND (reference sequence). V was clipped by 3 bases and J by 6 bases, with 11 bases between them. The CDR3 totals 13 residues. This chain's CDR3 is CASSIQGGQTQYF. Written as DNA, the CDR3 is TGTGCCAGTAGTATTCAGGGCGGGCAGACCCAGTACTTC.

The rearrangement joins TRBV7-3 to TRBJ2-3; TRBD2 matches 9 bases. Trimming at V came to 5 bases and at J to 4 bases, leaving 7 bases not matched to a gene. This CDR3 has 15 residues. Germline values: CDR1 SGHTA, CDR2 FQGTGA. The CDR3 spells CASSPVAGGSDTQYF. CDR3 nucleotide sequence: TGTGCCAGCAGCCCCGTGGCGGGAGGGTCAGATACGCAGTATTTT.